The TCR beta chain described here comes from a study of Graves' ophthalmopathy and Graves' hyperthyroidism (dated by TCRdb to 2017 to 2018). Some background on the complete study: Peripheral blood samples were taken at the time of initial diagnosis, before any treatment was given. The study used signatures of the TCR beta repertoire to tell Graves' ophthalmopathy apart from Graves' hyperthyroidism and to predict which patients would progress to ophthalmopathy. In total, under 150 blood samples were TCR-sequenced: under 45 ophthalmopathy, under 80 hyperthyroidism and approximately 17 hyperthyroidism-to-ophthalmopathy patients. To explore V-J signatures that separate ophthalmopathy from hyperthyroidism, a discovery set of about a hundred patients was enrolled, consisting of about 41 with ophthalmopathy and some 59 with stable hyperthyroidism. An independent validation cohort comprised 18 hyperthyroidism patients and over 15 patients who later progressed from hyperthyroidism to ophthalmopathy. T-cell repertoires of thyroid tissue and blood were compared in over 5 hyperthyroidism patients. Once sampling was done, hyperthyroidism patients were given methimazole at a starting dose of 30 mg daily, while ophthalmopathy patients were given high-dose intravenous methylprednisolone. What the work shows at the level of the full study, not this receptor alone: In cross-validation, the 13-signature model distinguished ophthalmopathy from stable hyperthyroidism with approximately 88% sensitivity and roughly 81% specificity, and in the test set the corresponding values were around 80% and 75%. Among expanded thyroid clonotypes with frequency above 0.001, most also showed up in blood, which suggests that blood repertoires may reflect the thyroid immune response. In validation, the model predicted ophthalmopathy progression with over 60% sensitivity and roughly 72% specificity; some twelve predicted patients were CT-confirmed with GO in a median of around 6 months. Sample size was not statistically predetermined, and group allocation was not concealed from the investigators.

This clonotype was seen at least ten times. No antigen is known for it. No much larger clonotype is one base removed from it; base qualities were not supplied. For repertoire sequencing, TCR beta CDR3 regions were amplified from RNA transcripts. HTBI primers and the Qiagen OneStep RT-PCR kit were used in a first-round RT-PCR, which was followed by a second-round multiplex PCR, size selection and purification. Libraries were sequenced on an Illumina HiSeq2000 using paired-end 100 bp reads. The source study handled its data this way. SOAPnuke was used for read processing, and reads with adapters, uncalled bases, a mean Phred below 15, or no exact constant-primer or identifier match were discarded. COPE v1.2.5 was used to merge the high-quality paired reads. Each unique nucleotide sequence was defined as a clonotype, and clonotypes were aligned to IMGT TRB V, D and J references with MiTCR v1.1. The analysis was limited to V-J combinations with a frequency above 0.0001, which together covered over 98% of repertoires. A TCR clonal expansion and chaos score per V-J combination was defined as the ratio of F50 clonal expansion to chaos observed in the TCRdist matrix. Features were reduced by Welch's t-statistics and random forest to approximately 13 V-J combinations, which fed a naive Bayes classifier. The similarity between thyroid and blood repertoires was quantified using the Morisita-Horn index. Starting from the raw public reads, TCRdb applied fastp trimming at Q25, assembled clones with MiXCR and retained in-frame beta chains. Rows are combined by CDR3 protein, so each entry shows the most common genes and DNA. TCRdb's processing, not the authors', yielded these V and J calls. In this sample the table shows about 740,000 distinct CDR3 sequences, roughly two fifths of which occur a single time. 40% to 55% of the sample is in the top ten clones.

Patients with ophthalmopathy had moderately to severely active disease, with a Clinical Activity Score of 3 or more, a NOSPECS grade of 4 or more, and a disease duration of less than 3 months. Patients were excluded if they had other autoimmune diseases, uncontrolled infections, pregnancy or lactation. Clinical symptoms, serum thyroxine, TRAb, thyroid ultrasound and orbital computed tomography formed the basis of the diagnosis. Ficoll-Paque density gradient centrifugation was used to isolate PBMCs from around 10 ml of fresh peripheral blood. Trizol reagent was used to extract the total RNA, and its quality was then checked on an Agilent 2100 Bioanalyzer. Reading from cysteine to phenylalanine, the CDR3 counts 15 amino acids. The kept DNA is CDR3 alone, 45 bases in frame from the first base. CDR1 and CDR2 are read off the germline V gene as SGDLS and YYNGEE. V and J are trimmed by 0 bases and 4 bases, and the gene matches miss 4 bases of the junction.

The receptor's source is an adult man with Graves' ophthalmopathy. Source material: peripheral blood. This sequence uses TRBV9 and TRBJ2-7; TRBD2 lines up with 10 middle nucleotides. The DNA sequence is given as TGTGCCAGCAGCGTAGAGGCTAGCGGGGGTTACGAGCAGTACTTC. Its translation reads: CASSVEASGGYEQYF.